Below, 6 T cell receptor beta chains from the same sample are listed, as sequenced in a study of blood T cell repertoires in COVID-19. Measured with immunoSEQ multiplex PCR; TCRdb has only the in-frame clones, and not every one. Among more than 85,000 clones listed, 75% to 90% were seen once. Sequencing was carried out using peripheral blood. The receptor set was obtained from an older man with acute or convalescent COVID-19.

The CDR3 region is CASSIRLGSSYNEQFF. Written as DNA, the CDR3 is TGTGCCAGTAGTATAAGACTAGGTAGCTCCTACAATGAGCAGTTCTTC. The rearrangement links TRBV19 to TRBJ2-1; a weak D match, TRBD2 (6 bases). Germline V gene data show CDR1 as LNHDA and CDR2 as SQIVND (reference sequence). The CDR3 spans 16 residues. V lost 2 bases and J lost 0, with 11 bases in between.

V is TRBV19 and J is TRBJ1-5; D gene uncertain. Per germline, CDR1 LNHDA and CDR2 SQIVND (reference sequence). V shed 6 bases and J shed 1 base, with 13 bases lying between them. The CDR3 covers 15 residues. CDR3 residues: CASRTTGWSNQPQHF. The DNA of the CDR3 is TGTGCCAGTAGGACCACGGGTTGGAGCAATCAGCCCCAGCATTTT.

In its sample, this clone was seen a few times. This chain joins TRBV7-3 and TRBJ1-1; 9 bases fit TRBD1. This CDR3 is 13 amino acids long. CDR1 and CDR2 from the germline V gene are SGHTA and FQGTGA. The J segment lost 7 bases and the V segment lost 5 bases, leaving 5 bases of the junction unmatched. The CDR3 bases are TGTGCCAGCAGCCAGGACAGGGGCTTTGAAGCTTTCTTT. It yields the protein CASSQDRGFEAFF.

This chain uses TRBV3-1 (or the pseudogene TRBV3-2) with TRBJ2-1, with 11 bases lining up with TRBD2. CDR1 LGHDT and CDR2 YNNKEL come from the germline V gene (reference sequence). This CDR3 comprises 16 residues. The V gene end was trimmed by 4 bases and the J gene end by 10 bases; junction bases not matched to a gene: 12. The CDR3 here is CASSLSGTSGSGEQFF. The CDR3 bases are TGTGCCAGCAGCCTATCCGGCACTAGCGGGAGTGGCGAGCAGTTCTTC.

This chain joins TRBV4-2 and TRBJ2-2, with 9 bases fitting TRBD2. J gave up 2 bases and V 1 base, and 8 bases lay outside the gene matches. The CDR3 spans 18 residues. Per the germline V gene, CDR1 is LGHNA and CDR2 is YNFKEQ. CDR3 sequence (DNA): TGTGCCAGCAGCCAAGGGTGGTCTAGCGGGACCAACACCGGGGAGCTGTTTTTT. Translation: CASSQGWSSGTNTGELFF.

This chain links TRBV14 with TRBJ2-3; 9 bases are shared with TRBD1. With V trimmed by 6 bases and J by 4 bases, 2 bases remained unmatched. CDR1 is SGHDN and CDR2 is FVKESK in the germline V gene. The CDR3 consists of 13 residues. CDR3 DNA sequence: TGTGCCAGCAGACGGACAGGGGCAGATACGCAGTATTTT. Amino acid sequence: CASRRTGADTQYF.